Described below is a single TCR beta chain sequence and its context. The antigen is not known. This specimen belongs to a study of Ad26.COV2.S vaccination and SARS-CoV-2 variants. General observations from the study: The TCR-based breadth and depth measures might underestimate overall T cell responses.

With 5 bases clipped from V and 5 bases from J, the junction kept 11 bases outside the gene matches. From germline, CDR1 is SGHRS and CDR2 YFSETQ. This CDR3 has 16 amino acids. Using immunoSEQ multiplex PCR, the repertoire was profiled, and TCRdb retains in-frame clones only, with some absent. The sample contains around 140,000 clones, just over 85% of which appear only once. The chain uses TRBV5-1 and TRBJ2-7; 12 bases fit TRBD1. Material: peripheral blood, obtained after recovery from COVID-19. The receptor comes from a human donor who had recovered from COVID-19. The chain's CDR3 is CASSLKAGTGGDEQYF. Written as DNA, the CDR3 is TGCGCCAGCAGTCTAAAAGCCGGGACAGGGGGCGACGAGCAGTACTTC.